The 9 T cell receptor beta chains listed next were all sequenced from one sample in a study of T cells in Graves' hyperthyroidism and ophthalmopathy. Amplified TCR beta CDR3 regions derived from RNA transcripts. The HTBI primer set drove a first-round RT-PCR of the TCR CDR3. One entry per CDR3 protein results from TCRdb running MiXCR on the multiplex PCR reads. The data contain 400,000 to 600,000 distinct CDR3 sequences, more than 15% of them singletons. Sequenced input: blood. The source of these receptors is a woman aged 25 to 39 with Graves' ophthalmopathy.

This clonotype was detected many times. V is TRBV5-1 and J is TRBJ2-7; 10 positions agree with TRBD1. The CDR3 is made up of 13 amino acids. The germline V gene encodes CDR1 SGHRS and CDR2 YFSETQ. With V trimmed by 3 bases and J by 7 bases, 4 bases remained unmatched. The CDR3 DNA reads TGCGCCAGCAGCTCGAGGACAGGGGGAGAGCAGTACTTC. Residues: CASSSRTGGEQYF.

The gene calls are TRBV5-1 and TRBJ2-5, with a weak D call TRBD2 (5 bases). The CDR3 consists of 10 residues. Trimming took off 0 bases at V and 13 bases at J, with 7 bases between the two ends. Germline CDR1 SGHRS, CDR2 YFSETQ. The CDR3 DNA follows: TGCGCCAGCAGCTTGGTTGGGAGGTACTTC. Protein: CASSLVGRYF.

The table lists this clonotype with a few counts. The chain employs TRBV20-1 and TRBJ2-2; a weak D match, TRBD2 (6 bases). V lost 3 bases, J lost 1 base, and 6 bases lay in between. CDR1 and CDR2 (germline): DFQATT, SNEGSKA (reference sequence). The CDR3 length is 13 residues. The CDR3 loop is CSASGGNTGELFF. CDR3 DNA: TGCAGTGCTAGCGGGGGGAACACCGGGGAGCTGTTTTTT.

Many counts were recorded for this clonotype. The rearrangement joins TRBV6-1 to TRBJ2-3; 10 bases are shared with TRBD2. The CDR3 is 16 residues long. V gave up 6 bases and J gave up 3 bases; unmatched junction bases: 9. Germline assignment: CDR1 MNHNS and CDR2 SASEGT. Written as DNA, the CDR3 is TGTGCCAGCAGGCCTCCTCTAGCGGGAGATACAGATACGCAGTATTTT. It is translated as CASRPPLAGDTDTQYF.

The rearrangement joins TRBV6-1 to TRBJ2-1; 9 nucleotides align to TRBD2. After removal of 8 bases from V and 6 bases from J, the junction contained 20 bases not matched to a gene. This CDR3 comprises 18 residues. Looked up from germline, CDR1 is MNHNS and CDR2 is SASEGT. Here the CDR3 reads CASAPSDSGRALGNEQFF. The CDR3 nucleotides read TGTGCCAGCGCCCCTTCGGATAGCGGGAGAGCCCTCGGCAATGAGCAGTTCTTC.

This clonotype was observed once. This chain uses TRBV19 with TRBJ1-5; TRBD1 might be the D (5 bases). CDR1 is LNHDA and CDR2 is SQIVND in the germline V gene (reference sequence). The CDR3 has 13 residues. The ends were cut back, 8 bases at V and 11 bases at J, with 19 bases in the middle. The CDR3 reads CASQGRTILTQHF. CDR3 sequence (DNA): TGTGCCAGTCAGGGACGGACTATTTTGACCCAGCATTTT.

As to this clonotype: A much larger clone sits a single nucleotide away, making a read error possible. The V call is TRBV28, the J call TRBJ2-7; TRBD2 matches 8 bases. The CDR3 consists of 13 residues. Per the germline V gene, CDR1 is MDHEN and CDR2 is SYDVKM. CDR3 residues: CASSSGRSYERYF. The DNA of the CDR3 is TGTGCCAGCAGTAGCGGGAGAAGCTACGAGCGGTACTTC. Supplemented by reference TRBV28 and TRBJ2-7, the full variable domain reads DVKVTQSSRYLVKRTGEKVFLECVQDMDHENMFWYRQDPGLGLRLIYFSYDVKMKEKGDIPEGYSVSREKKERFSLILESASTNQTSMYLCASSSGRSYERYFGPGTRLTVT.

A few counts support this clonotype. The chain links TRBV7-6 to TRBJ2-1, with TRBD2 matching 7 bases. J was trimmed by 4 bases and V by 5 bases; bases with no gene match: 5. This CDR3 is built from 14 residues. Looked up from germline, CDR1 is SGHVS and CDR2 is FNYEAQ. The CDR3 nucleotides are TGTGCCAGCAGCCTTAGCGGGTTTTACAATGAGCAGTTCTTC. It encodes CASSLSGFYNEQFF. Complete variable domain (other parts from reference TRBV7-6 and TRBJ2-1): GAGVSQSPRYKVTKRGQDVALRCDPISGHVSLYWYRQALGQGPEFLTYFNYEAQQDKSGLPNDRFSAERPEGSISTLTIQRTEQRDSAMYRCASSLSGFYNEQFFGPGTRLTVL.

Only a few counts were recorded for this clonotype. The chain joins TRBV19 to TRBJ2-7; 9 bases are shared with TRBD1. This CDR3 spans 14 amino acids. After removal of 4 bases from V and 5 bases from J, the junction contained 6 bases not matched to a gene. Per germline, CDR1 LNHDA and CDR2 SQIVND (reference sequence). CDR3 loop: CASSRQGDLNEQYF. The CDR3 nucleotides are TGTGCCAGTAGTAGACAGGGGGATCTTAACGAGCAGTACTTC.